A selection of T cell receptor beta chains follows, all from one sample in a study of shared clonotypes between healthy human individuals. The assay was immunoSEQ multiplex PCR, and TCRdb's table has in-frame clones only and misses some. The sample consists of about 2,100,000 clones, about 93% of them appearing once. The sample consisted of naive CD8+ T cells from PBMCs. All receptors come from a man aged 18 to 29 in good health. Some clones in this sample may be carry-over from other donors' samples. Each CDR3 is given with its conserved first and last residue. The order of the fields is D gene, clone size, J gene, V gene, CDR3 protein, CDR3 DNA. The D gene is left open where the match is weak. Clone size, where shown, is once, few, many, or a class for clones that have expanded.

>NA|NA|TRBJ2-3|TRBV6-1
CASSEAGAGITDTQYF
TGTGCCAGCAGTGAAGCCGGGGCGGGCATCACAGATACGCAGTATTTT
>NA|once|TRBJ2-1|TRBV15
CATSRDRDPFYNEQFF
TGTGCCACCAGCAGAGATCGGGATCCCTTCTACAATGAGCAGTTCTTC
>NA|NA|TRBJ2-7|TRBV11-2
CASSSDNGYEQYF
TGTGCCAGCAGCTCGGACAACGGGTACGAGCAGTACTTC
>NA|once|TRBJ2-1|TRBV7-2
CASSTTRDAWLSEQFF
TGTGCCAGCAGCACCACTCGGGACGCCTGGCTGAGTGAGCAGTTCTTC
>NA|once|TRBJ1-5|TRBV4-3
CASSQVWTAREPQHF
TGCGCCAGCAGCCAAGTCTGGACGGCACGAGAGCCCCAGCATTTT
>NA|NA|TRBJ2-3|TRBV28
CASRQRGLDFTDTQYF
TGTGCCAGCAGACAGAGGGGCCTCGACTTCACAGATACGCAGTATTTT
>NA|few|TRBJ2-2|TRBV28
CASSFPSGELFF
TGTGCCAGCAGTTTCCCGAGCGGGGAGCTGTTTTTT
>TRBD1|NA|TRBJ2-7|TRBV11-2
CASSSRDRLYSYEQYF
TGTGCCAGCAGCTCAAGGGACAGGTTATACTCCTACGAGCAGTACTTC
>TRBD1|NA|TRBJ2-7|TRBV27
CASSPLYGQGAGEQYF
TGTGCCAGCAGTCCGCTTTATGGGCAGGGGGCGGGTGAGCAGTACTTC
>NA|NA|TRBJ1-1|TRBV4-1
CASSQPPHGEVAEAFF
TGCGCCAGCAGCCAGCCCCCCCACGGAGAGGTCGCTGAAGCTTTCTTT
>NA|NA|TRBJ1-1|TRBV7-2
CASSLAGLRTEAFF
TGTGCCAGCAGCTTAGCTGGCCTGAGGACTGAAGCTTTCTTT
>NA|NA|TRBJ1-5|TRBV27
CASSSSGTWDQPQHF
TGTGCCAGCAGTTCGTCCGGGACCTGGGACCAGCCCCAGCATTTT
>NA|NA|TRBJ2-3|TRBV28
CASSMVNPSTDTQYF
TGTGCCAGCTCGATGGTTAACCCTAGCACAGATACGCAGTATTTT
>NA|once|TRBJ1-2|TRBV27
CASSLNQGSSGYTF
TGTGCCAGCAGTCTTAACCAGGGGTCGTCTGGCTACACCTTC
>NA|NA|TRBJ2-5|TRBV5-6
CASSLGYPIGEETQYF
TGTGCCAGCAGCTTGGGCTACCCTATTGGGGAAGAGACCCAGTACTTC
>TRBD1|NA|TRBJ2-7|TRBV19
CASSQTGGSYEQYF
TGTGCCAGTAGTCAGACAGGGGGCTCCTACGAGCAGTACTTC
>NA|NA|TRBJ1-4|TRBV28
CASSLTYQPLTEKLFF
TGTGCCAGCAGTTTAACATACCAACCGTTGACGGAAAAACTGTTTTTT
>NA|NA|TRBJ1-5|TRBV27
CASSWGDNQPQHF
TGTGCCAGCAGTTGGGGAGACAATCAGCCCCAGCATTTT
>NA|NA|TRBJ2-1|TRBV7-3
CASSSNPGLPYNEQFF
TGTGCCAGCAGCTCTAACCCGGGACTCCCCTACAATGAGCAGTTCTTC
>TRBD1|NA|TRBJ1-5|TRBV19
CASSIIGQGNQPQHF
TGTGCCAGTAGTATAATTGGACAGGGCAATCAGCCCCAGCATTTT
>TRBD2|NA|TRBJ2-3|TRBV27
CASAWLAGAAADTQYF
TGTGCCAGCGCATGGCTAGCGGGAGCAGCAGCAGATACGCAGTATTTT
>NA|NA|TRBJ2-1|TRBV6-1
CASTGMSYNEQFF
TGTGCCAGCACGGGCATGAGCTACAATGAGCAGTTCTTC
>NA|NA|TRBJ1-3|TRBV4-2
CASSQDMAAGNTIYF
TGTGCCAGCAGCCAAGATATGGCCGCTGGAAACACCATATATTTT
>TRBD2|NA|TRBJ2-1|TRBV18
CASSPRTSGSWSYNEQFF
TGTGCCAGCTCACCTAGGACTAGCGGGAGTTGGTCCTACAATGAGCAGTTCTTC
>NA|NA|TRBJ2-7|TRBV7-9
CASSPRGLTPYEQYF
TGTGCCAGCAGCCCCAGGGGACTCACTCCCTACGAGCAGTACTTC
>NA|NA|TRBJ1-1|TRBV9
CASSPGVNTEAFF
TGTGCCAGCAGCCCAGGAGTTAACACTGAAGCTTTCTTT
>NA|NA|TRBJ2-7|TRBV19
CASSIYEGISYEQYF
TGTGCCAGTAGTATCTACGAGGGGATCTCCTACGAGCAGTACTTC
>TRBD1|few|TRBJ2-7|TRBV27
CASSQDRSYEQYF
TGTGCCAGCAGTCAGGACAGGTCCTACGAGCAGTACTTC
>TRBD1|NA|TRBJ2-7|TRBV6-1
CASSEGQLAYEQYF
TGTGCCAGCAGTGAGGGACAGCTCGCCTACGAGCAGTACTTC
>NA|NA|TRBJ1-4|TRBV7-9
CASSSRTNEKLFF
TGTGCCAGCAGCTCGCGGACAAATGAAAAACTGTTTTTT
>NA|NA|TRBJ2-6|TRBV19
CASRAGSGANVLTF
TGTGCCAGTAGGGCGGGCTCTGGGGCCAACGTCCTGACTTTC
>NA|NA|TRBJ1-2|TRBV9
CASSVEEGAVTEFLYGYTF
TGTGCCAGCAGCGTAGAGGAGGGAGCGGTCACCGAGTTTCTATATGGCTACACCTTC
>TRBD1|NA|TRBJ2-7|TRBV15
CATSRVDRGEQYF
TGTGCCACCAGCAGAGTAGACAGGGGCGAGCAGTACTTC
>TRBD1|NA|TRBJ2-7|TRBV27
CASSVTGQGRGEQYF
TGTGCCAGCAGTGTAACAGGACAGGGAAGGGGTGAGCAGTACTTC
>TRBD2|NA|TRBJ2-7|TRBV11-2
CASTLSRREGLSF
TGTGCCAGCACCCTAAGTAGGCGGGAGGGCCTGTCCTTC
>NA|once|TRBJ1-1|TRBV4-3
CASSRLLNTEAFF
TGCGCCAGCAGCCGGTTGCTTAACACTGAAGCTTTCTTT
>NA|NA|TRBJ1-4|TRBV25-1
CASSLGQGGEKLFF
TGTGCCAGCAGTCTCGGGCAGGGAGGGGAAAAACTGTTTTTT
>NA|NA|TRBJ2-3|TRBV9
CASSVSVRDTDTQYF
TGTGCCAGCAGCGTATCCGTGAGGGACACAGATACGCAGTATTTT
>TRBD2|NA|TRBJ2-3|TRBV10-3
CAISEGLAGGDTQYF
TGTGCCATCAGTGAGGGACTAGCGGGCGGAGATACGCAGTATTTT
>NA|NA|TRBJ2-7|TRBV11-2
CASSLVLSRYEQYF
TGTGCCAGCAGCTTAGTCTTGAGCCGCTACGAGCAGTACTTC